This is a list of T cell receptor beta chains from one sample in a study of cytomegalovirus exposure and HLA in healthy donors. Measured with immunoSEQ multiplex PCR; TCRdb has only the in-frame clones, and not every one. The data contain roughly 150,000 clones, about 75% of them singletons. Material: PBMCs. The receptors stem from a man in his late teens or twenties in good health and CMV-seronegative. CDR3s include the opening cysteine and the closing phenylalanine or tryptophan. The order of the fields is clone size, D gene, J gene, V gene, CDR3 protein, CDR3 DNA. The D gene is left open where the match is weak. Some rows mark clone size as missing; the rest say once, few, many or name a class of expanded clone.

. | . | TRBJ1-2 | TRBV11-2 | CASSLDLLPNYGYTF | TGTGCCAGCAGCTTAGATCTGCTACCTAACTATGGCTACACCTTC
. | . | TRBJ2-5 | TRBV5-6 | CASSLLETQYF | TGTGCCAGCAGCTTACTGGAGACCCAGTACTTC
few | . | TRBJ1-2 | TRBV5-5 | CASSLAQGIDYGYTF | TGTGCCAGCAGCTTGGCACAGGGTATCGACTATGGCTACACCTTC
. | . | TRBJ1-2 | TRBV5-8 | CASSPGPDEGDYGYTF | TGTGCCAGCAGCCCCGGGCCCGACGAGGGCGACTATGGCTACACCTTC
few | . | TRBJ1-2 | TRBV13 | CASSLWAETRYGYTF | TGTGCCAGCAGCTTATGGGCAGAAACCCGCTATGGCTACACCTTC
. | TRBD2 | TRBJ2-7 | TRBV7-2 | CASSLAATSAELTYEQYF | TGTGCCAGCAGCTTAGCGGCTACTAGCGCCGAACTCACCTACGAGCAGTACTTC
. | . | TRBJ2-7 | TRBV6-5 | CASSYLQALGEQYF | TGTGCCAGCAGTTACTTGCAGGCCTTAGGCGAGCAGTACTTC
. | . | TRBJ1-4 | TRBV4-1 | CASSQTNVGEKLFF | TGCGCCAGCAGCCAGACCAACGTCGGGGAAAAACTGTTTTTT
. | TRBD1 | TRBJ1-6 | TRBV27 | CASSPRGDRGLGNSPLHF | TGTGCCAGCAGTCCGCGAGGGGACAGGGGGCTTGGTAATTCACCCCTCCACTTT
. | TRBD2 | TRBJ2-3 | TRBV9 | CASSVATASGSLTDTQYF | TGTGCCAGCAGCGTAGCTACGGCTAGCGGGAGCCTCACAGATACGCAGTATTTT
. | TRBD2 | TRBJ2-5 | TRBV4-1 | CASSQWATSGIKGLQETQYF | TGCGCCAGCAGCCAATGGGCTACTAGCGGGATCAAGGGCTTGCAAGAGACCCAGTACTTC
. | TRBD2 | TRBJ2-5 | TRBV27 | CASGTSGGTQYF | TGTGCCAGCGGGACTAGCGGGGGGACCCAGTACTTC
. | . | TRBJ2-1 | TRBV25-1 | CASSPRFLGEQFF | TGTGCCAGCAGTCCCCGTTTCCTCGGTGAGCAGTTCTTC
. | TRBD2 | TRBJ2-7 | TRBV6-4 | CASSAASGSRENEQYF | TGTGCCAGCAGTGCAGCTAGCGGGAGCCGGGAAAACGAGCAGTACTTC
. | TRBD1 | TRBJ1-1 | TRBV5-1 | CATHAGTGVGRNVAFF | TGCGCCACCCACGCCGGGACAGGGGTTGGAAGGAATGTCGCTTTCTTT
. | . | TRBJ2-2 | TRBV15 | CATNPGTGLNTGELFF | TGTGCCACCAACCCCGGCACAGGGCTGAACACCGGGGAGCTGTTTTTT
. | TRBD2 | TRBJ2-7 | TRBV5-4 | CASSLGLTSGYEQYF | TGTGCCAGCAGCTTGGGTCTCACTAGCGGCTACGAGCAGTACTTC
. | . | TRBJ1-1 | TRBV18 | CASSLRGPGGYMNTEAFF | TGTGCCAGCTCACTAAGGGGCCCCGGGGGGTATATGAACACTGAAGCTTTCTTT
. | . | TRBJ1-1 | TRBV7-2 | CASTQAMNTEAFF | TGTGCCAGCACACAGGCCATGAACACTGAAGCTTTCTTT
once | TRBD1 | TRBJ1-1 | TRBV18 | CASSPGQGRAEAFF | TGTGCCAGCTCACCGGGACAGGGTCGGGCTGAAGCTTTCTTT
. | . | TRBJ2-1 | TRBV4-3 | CASSQDLGLGAYNEQFF | TGCGCCAGCAGCCAAGATCTGGGGTTAGGGGCCTACAATGAGCAGTTCTTC
. | TRBD2 | TRBJ2-3 | TRBV18 | CASSPRTSGTDTQYF | TGTGCCAGCTCACCACGGACTAGCGGTACAGATACGCAGTATTTT
. | TRBD1 | TRBJ1-4 | TRBV27 | CASNNTGTGGLTNEKLFF | TGTGCCAGCAATAATACCGGGACAGGGGGATTGACTAATGAAAAACTGTTTTTT
. | . | TRBJ1-2 | TRBV7-9 | CASSPLEGKTYGYTF | TGTGCCAGCAGCCCACTTGAGGGAAAGACCTATGGCTACACCTTC
. | TRBD1 | TRBJ2-1 | TRBV27 | CASSPSAGQAHYNEQFF | TGTGCCAGCAGTCCCTCCGCCGGACAGGCACACTACAATGAGCAGTTCTTC
. | . | TRBJ1-1 | TRBV6-6 | CASKGSGEMNTEAFF | TGTGCCAGCAAAGGATCGGGAGAGATGAACACTGAAGCTTTCTTT
. | TRBD1 | TRBJ2-1 | TRBV29-1 | CSVDRTGTYNEQFF | TGCAGCGTTGATCGGACAGGGACCTACAATGAGCAGTTCTTC
few | TRBD1 | TRBJ2-7 | TRBV7-9 | CASSSRQGVEQYF | TGTGCCAGCAGCTCCCGACAGGGGGTCGAGCAGTACTTC
. | TRBD2 | TRBJ2-1 | TRBV10-3 | CATVTSGAYNEQFF | TGTGCCACCGTGACTAGCGGGGCTTACAATGAGCAGTTCTTC
. | . | TRBJ2-4 | TRBV11-2 | CASSLAPLGALAKNIQYF | TGTGCCAGCAGCTTAGCCCCGCTTGGGGCTTTAGCCAAAAACATTCAGTACTTC
. | . | TRBJ2-3 | TRBV2 | CASTLRALGGEPDTQYF | TGTGCCAGCACCCTCCGGGCCTTAGGGGGGGAACCAGATACGCAGTATTTT
. | TRBD1 | TRBJ2-7 | TRBV5-1 | CASSHGGQGSYEQYF | TGCGCCAGCAGCCACGGGGGACAGGGCTCCTACGAGCAGTACTTC
. | TRBD2 | TRBJ2-1 | TRBV27 | CASGFGRTSSYNEQFF | TGTGCCAGCGGTTTCGGGAGGACCAGCTCCTACAATGAGCAGTTCTTC
. | TRBD1 | TRBJ2-1 | TRBV4-1 | CASSVRQGYEQFF | TGCGCCAGCAGCGTCCGACAGGGCTATGAGCAGTTCTTC
. | . | TRBJ2-3 | TRBV7-6 | CASSLGTDSTDTQYF | TGTGCCAGCAGCTTAGGTACGGACTCCACAGATACGCAGTATTTT
. | . | TRBJ2-7 | TRBV27 | CASHQGSSYEQYF | TGTGCCAGCCACCAGGGGAGCTCCTACGAGCAGTACTTC
. | . | TRBJ1-2 | TRBV18 | CASSADYGYTF | TGTGCCAGCTCTGCAGACTATGGCTACACCTTC
. | TRBD1 | TRBJ2-7 | TRBV7-2 | CASSPGQGLSYEQYF | TGTGCCAGCAGCCCGGGACAGGGACTTTCCTACGAGCAGTACTTC
. | TRBD1 | TRBJ1-6 | TRBV18 | CASSPGTVNSPLHF | TGTGCCAGCTCACCCGGGACAGTCAATTCACCCCTCCACTTT